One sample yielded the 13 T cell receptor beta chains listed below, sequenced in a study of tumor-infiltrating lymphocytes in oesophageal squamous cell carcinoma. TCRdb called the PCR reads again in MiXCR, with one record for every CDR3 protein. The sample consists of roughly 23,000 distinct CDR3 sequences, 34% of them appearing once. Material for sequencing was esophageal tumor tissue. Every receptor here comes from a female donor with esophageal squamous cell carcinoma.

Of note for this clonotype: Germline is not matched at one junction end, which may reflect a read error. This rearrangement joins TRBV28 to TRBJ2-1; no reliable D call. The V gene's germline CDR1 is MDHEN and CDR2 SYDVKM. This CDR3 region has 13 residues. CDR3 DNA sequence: TGTGCCAGCAGTTTAGAAGTGCCTTCACCCCTCCACTTC. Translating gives CASSLEVPSPLHF.

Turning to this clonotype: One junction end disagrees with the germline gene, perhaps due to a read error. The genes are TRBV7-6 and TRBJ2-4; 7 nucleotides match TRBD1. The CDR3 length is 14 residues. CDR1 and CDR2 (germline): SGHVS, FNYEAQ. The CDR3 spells CASSLGQAGSPLHF. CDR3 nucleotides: TGTGCTAGCAGCTTAGGACAGGCCGGGTCACCCCTCCACTTC.

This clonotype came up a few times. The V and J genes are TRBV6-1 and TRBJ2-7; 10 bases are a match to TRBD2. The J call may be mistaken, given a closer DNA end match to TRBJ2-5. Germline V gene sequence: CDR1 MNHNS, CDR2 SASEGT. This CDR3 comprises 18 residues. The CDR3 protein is CASSEWPSGSGIQETQYF. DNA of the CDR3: TGTGCCAGCAGTGAATGGCCTAGCGGGAGCGGGATCCAAGAGACCCAGTACTTC.

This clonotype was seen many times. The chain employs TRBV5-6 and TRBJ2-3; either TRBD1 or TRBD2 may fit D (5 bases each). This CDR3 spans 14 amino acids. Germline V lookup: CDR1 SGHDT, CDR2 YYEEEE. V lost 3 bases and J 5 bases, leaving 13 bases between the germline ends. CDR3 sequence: CASSSVPGRDTQYF. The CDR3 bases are TGTGCCAGCAGCTCCGTTCCAGGGAGAGATACGCAGTATTTT.

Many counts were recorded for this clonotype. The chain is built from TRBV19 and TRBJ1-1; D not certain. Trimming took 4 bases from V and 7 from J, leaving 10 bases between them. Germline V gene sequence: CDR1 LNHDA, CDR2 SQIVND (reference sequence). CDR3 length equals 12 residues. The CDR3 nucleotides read TGTGCCAGTAGTACCCGACGGAGTGAAGCTTTCTTT. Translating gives CASSTRRSEAFF.

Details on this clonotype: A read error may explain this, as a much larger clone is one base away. The CDR3 loop is CAISESWGRLNEQYF. The CDR3 nucleotides read TGTGCCATCAGTGAGTCCTGGGGGCGCCTGAATGAGCAGTACTTC. The chain employs TRBV10-3 and TRBJ2-5; TRBD1 might be the D (6 bases). Germline CDR1 ENHRY, CDR2 SYGVKD. Trimming stripped 0 bases from V and 11 bases from J, with 19 bases between. CDR3 size: 15 residues.

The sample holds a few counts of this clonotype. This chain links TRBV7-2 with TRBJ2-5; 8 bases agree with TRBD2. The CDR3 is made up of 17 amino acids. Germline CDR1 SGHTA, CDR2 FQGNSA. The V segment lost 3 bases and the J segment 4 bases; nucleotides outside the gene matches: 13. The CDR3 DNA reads TGTGCCAGCAGCTTTCTCACGGGGGGGCTTAAGGGAGAGACCCAGTACTTC. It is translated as CASSFLTGGLKGETQYF.

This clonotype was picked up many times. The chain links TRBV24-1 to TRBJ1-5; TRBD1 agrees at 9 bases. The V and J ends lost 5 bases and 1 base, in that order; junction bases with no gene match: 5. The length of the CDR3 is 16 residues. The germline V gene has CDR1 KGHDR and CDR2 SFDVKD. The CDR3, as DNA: TGTGCCACCAGTGGCTCGGGACAGGGAAGCAATCAGCCCCAGCATTTT. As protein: CATSGSGQGSNQPQHF.

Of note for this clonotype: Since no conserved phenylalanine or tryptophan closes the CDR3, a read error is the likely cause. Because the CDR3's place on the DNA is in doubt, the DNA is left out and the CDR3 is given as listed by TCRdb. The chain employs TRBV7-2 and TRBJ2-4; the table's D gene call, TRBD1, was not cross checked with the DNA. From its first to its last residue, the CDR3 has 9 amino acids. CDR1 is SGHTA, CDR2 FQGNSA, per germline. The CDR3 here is CASSTYRVT.

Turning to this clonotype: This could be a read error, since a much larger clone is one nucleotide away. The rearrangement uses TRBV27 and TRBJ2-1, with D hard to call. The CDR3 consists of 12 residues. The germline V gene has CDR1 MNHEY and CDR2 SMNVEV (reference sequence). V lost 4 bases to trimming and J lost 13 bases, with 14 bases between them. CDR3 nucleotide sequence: TGTGCCAGCAGTTCCTTCCAAGACGCCCAGTTCTTC. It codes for CASSSFQDAQFF.

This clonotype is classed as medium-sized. The CDR3, as DNA: TGTGCCAGCAGCCCGACCGGGGGCAGCCAAGCCAAGCAGTACTTC. It specifies CASSPTGGSQAKQYF. The V gene is TRBV7-3, the J gene TRBJ2-7; D is perhaps TRBD1 or TRBD2 (6 bases each). Germline V CDR1 and CDR2: SGHTA, FQGTGA. V dropped 5 bases and J dropped 8 bases, with 22 bases sitting between them. This CDR3 has 15 residues. The variable domain in full, completed from reference TRBV7-3 and TRBJ2-7, reads GAGVSQTPSNKVTEKGKYVELRCDPISGHTALYWYRQSLGQGPEFLIYFQGTGAADDSGLPNDRFFAVRPEGSVSTLKIQRTERGDSAVYLCASSPTGGSQAKQYFGPGTRLTVT.

The CDR3 loop is CASSPHKEQPQHF. In DNA form, the CDR3 reads TGTGCCAGCTCACCACACAAAGAACAGCCCCAGCATTTT. The J gene is TRBJ1-5, the V gene TRBV18; D unclear. V lost 1 base, J lost 7 bases, and 8 bases lay in between. CDR1 is KGHSH and CDR2 is LQKENI in the germline V gene. The CDR3 is 13 residues long.

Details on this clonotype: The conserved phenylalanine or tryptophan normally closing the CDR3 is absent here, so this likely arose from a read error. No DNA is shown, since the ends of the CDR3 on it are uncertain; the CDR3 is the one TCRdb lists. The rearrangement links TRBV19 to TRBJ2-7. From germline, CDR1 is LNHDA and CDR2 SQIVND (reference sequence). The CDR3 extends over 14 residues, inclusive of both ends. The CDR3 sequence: CASSMANYGYTFGS.